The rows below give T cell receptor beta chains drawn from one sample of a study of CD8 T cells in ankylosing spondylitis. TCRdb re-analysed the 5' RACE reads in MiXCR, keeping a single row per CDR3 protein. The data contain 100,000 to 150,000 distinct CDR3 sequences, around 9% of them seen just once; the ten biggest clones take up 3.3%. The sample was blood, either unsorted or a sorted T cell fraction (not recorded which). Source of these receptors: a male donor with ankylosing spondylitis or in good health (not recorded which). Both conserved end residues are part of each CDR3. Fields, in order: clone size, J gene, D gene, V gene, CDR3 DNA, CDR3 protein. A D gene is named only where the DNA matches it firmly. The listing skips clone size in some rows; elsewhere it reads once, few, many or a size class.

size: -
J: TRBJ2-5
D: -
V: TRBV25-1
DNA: TGTGCCAGCAGGCTAGGTAGTTTCGAGACCCAGTACTTC
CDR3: CASRLGSFETQYF

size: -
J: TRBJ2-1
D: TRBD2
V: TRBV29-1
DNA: TGCAGCGCCCGACTAGCGGGAGATGATGAGCAGTTCTTC
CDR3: CSARLAGDDEQFF

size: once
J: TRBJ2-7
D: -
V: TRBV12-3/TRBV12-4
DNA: TGTGCCAGCAGTCTGGGGCTCCCGGGGGAGCAGTACTTC
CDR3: CASSLGLPGEQYF

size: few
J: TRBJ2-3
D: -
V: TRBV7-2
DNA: TGTGCCAGCAGCTTATCCGGGGGCGGGTGGGCCGATACGCAGTATTTT
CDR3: CASSLSGGGWADTQYF

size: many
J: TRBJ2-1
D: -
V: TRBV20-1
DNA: TGCAGTAGCCAGGGCGTCGACAATGAGCAGTTCTTC
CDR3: CSSQGVDNEQFF

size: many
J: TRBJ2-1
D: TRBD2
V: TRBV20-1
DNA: TGCAGTGCTAGAGGCCCCACTAGCGGGAGCCCCTACAATGAGCAGTTCTTC
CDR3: CSARGPTSGSPYNEQFF

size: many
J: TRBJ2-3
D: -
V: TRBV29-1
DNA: TGCAGCGTTGAAGACGAAGTAAGAACGGGGCCAGATACGCAGTATTTT
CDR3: CSVEDEVRTGPDTQYF

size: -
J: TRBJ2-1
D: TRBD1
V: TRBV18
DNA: TGTGCCAGCTCACACAACCCGGGACAGGGGGACAATGAGCAGTTCTTC
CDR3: CASSHNPGQGDNEQFF

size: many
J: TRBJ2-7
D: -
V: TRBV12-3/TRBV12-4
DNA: TGTGCCAGCAGTCCTCGGCGCTACGAGCAGTACTTC
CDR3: CASSPRRYEQYF

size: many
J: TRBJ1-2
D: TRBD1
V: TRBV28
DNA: TGTGCCAGCAGTACACCGGGACAGGGCGACGATGGCTACACCTTC
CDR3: CASSTPGQGDDGYTF

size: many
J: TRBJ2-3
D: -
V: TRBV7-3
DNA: TGTGCCAGCAGCCGAATGGGGCGGCCCACAGATACGCAGTATTTT
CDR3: CASSRMGRPTDTQYF

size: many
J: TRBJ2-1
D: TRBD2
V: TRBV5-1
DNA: TGCGCCAGCAGCTTGGAGGGGACTAGCGGGAGCAATGAGCAGTTCTTC
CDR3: CASSLEGTSGSNEQFF

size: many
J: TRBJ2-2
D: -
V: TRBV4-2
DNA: TGTGCCAGCAGCCAAGATTGGCTAGCCGGGGAGCTGTTTTTT
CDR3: CASSQDWLAGELFF

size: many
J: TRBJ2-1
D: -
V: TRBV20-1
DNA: TGCAGTGCTAGCGTAGCGATCTATGAGCAGTTCTTC
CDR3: CSASVAIYEQFF

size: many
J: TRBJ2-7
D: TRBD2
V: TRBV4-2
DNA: TGTGCCAGCAGCCAAACTAGCGGGAGAGGCGAGCAGTACTTC
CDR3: CASSQTSGRGEQYF

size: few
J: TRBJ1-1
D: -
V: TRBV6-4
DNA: TGTGCCAGCAGTGACTCGGGGGGGAACACTGAAGCTTTCTTT
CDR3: CASSDSGGNTEAFF

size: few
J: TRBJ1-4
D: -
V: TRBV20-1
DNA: TGCAGTGCTCGACAGCCTTCGGGTAATGAAAAACTGTTTTTT
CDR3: CSARQPSGNEKLFF

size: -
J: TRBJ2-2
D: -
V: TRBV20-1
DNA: TGCTGTGCCAATTCAGTGTCACATGGCACCGGGGAGCTGTTTTTT
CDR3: CCANSVSHGTGELFF

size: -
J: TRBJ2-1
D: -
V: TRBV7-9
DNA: TGTGCCAGCAGCTTTACAGGTCGCAATGAGCAGTTCTTC
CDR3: CASSFTGRNEQFF

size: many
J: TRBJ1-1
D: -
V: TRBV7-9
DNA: TGTGCCAGCAGCTTATTAACCCGGGCGTACACTGAAGCTTTCTTT
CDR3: CASSLLTRAYTEAFF

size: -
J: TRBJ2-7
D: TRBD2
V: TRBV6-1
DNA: TGTGCCAGCAGTGCCCGACTAGCGGGCTATTACGAGCAGTACTTC
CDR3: CASSARLAGYYEQYF

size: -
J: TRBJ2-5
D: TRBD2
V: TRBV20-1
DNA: TGCAGTGCTAGTTGGGGACTAGCGGTCACTTGGGGGACCCAGTACTTC
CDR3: CSASWGLAVTWGTQYF

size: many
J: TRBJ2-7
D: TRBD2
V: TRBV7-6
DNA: TGTGCCAGCAGCTTAGCGGGAGGGCCTATCGAGCAGTACTTC
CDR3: CASSLAGGPIEQYF

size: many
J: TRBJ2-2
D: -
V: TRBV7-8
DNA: TGTGCCAGCAGCTTACGTAACACTCCATCGGCCGGGGAGCTGTTTTTT
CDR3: CASSLRNTPSAGELFF

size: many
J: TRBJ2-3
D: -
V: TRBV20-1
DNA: TGCAGTGCTAGAGATTTCAGCACAGATACGCAGTATTTT
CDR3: CSARDFSTDTQYF

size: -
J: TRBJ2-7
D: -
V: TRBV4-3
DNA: TGCGCCAGCAGCCAAGATGTAGGAGACAGATACGAGCAGTACTTC
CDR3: CASSQDVGDRYEQYF

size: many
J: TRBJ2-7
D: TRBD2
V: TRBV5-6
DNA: TGTGCCAGCAGTCTAGCGGGAGCGGCCGAGCAGTACTTC
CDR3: CASSLAGAAEQYF

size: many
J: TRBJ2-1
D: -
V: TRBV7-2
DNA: TGTGCCAGCAACGTGGGTGAGCAGTTCTTC
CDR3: CASNVGEQFF

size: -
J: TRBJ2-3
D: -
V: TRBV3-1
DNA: TGTGCCAGCAGCCATCCGCCCACAGATACGCAGTATTTT
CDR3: CASSHPPTDTQYF

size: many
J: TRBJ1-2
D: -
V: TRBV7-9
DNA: TGTGCCAGCAGCTTAGCCCCACTGGAACAGAACTATGGCTACACCTTC
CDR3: CASSLAPLEQNYGYTF

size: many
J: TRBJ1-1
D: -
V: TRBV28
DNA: TGTGCCAGCAGTTTACTCCCCCAGAACACTGAAGCTTTCTTT
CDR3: CASSLLPQNTEAFF

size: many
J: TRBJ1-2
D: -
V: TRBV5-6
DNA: TGTGCCAGCAGCGCGGGACGTCGAACCTATGGCTACACCTTC
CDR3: CASSAGRRTYGYTF